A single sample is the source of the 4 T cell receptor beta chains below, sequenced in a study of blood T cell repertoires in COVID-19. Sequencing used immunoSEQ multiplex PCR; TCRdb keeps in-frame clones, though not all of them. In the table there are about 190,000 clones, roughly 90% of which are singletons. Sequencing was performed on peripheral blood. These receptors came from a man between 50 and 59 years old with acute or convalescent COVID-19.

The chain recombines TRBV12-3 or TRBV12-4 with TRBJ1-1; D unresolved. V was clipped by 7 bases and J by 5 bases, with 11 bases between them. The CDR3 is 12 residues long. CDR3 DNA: TGTGCCAGCAACGATGGAGGGACTGAAGCTTTCTTT. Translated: CASNDGGTEAFF.

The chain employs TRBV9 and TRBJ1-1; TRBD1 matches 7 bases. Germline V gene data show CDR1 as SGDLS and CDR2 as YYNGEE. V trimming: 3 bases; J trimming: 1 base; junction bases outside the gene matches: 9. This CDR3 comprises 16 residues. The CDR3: CASSGRGKISNTEAFF. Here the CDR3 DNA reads TGTGCCAGCAGCGGCAGGGGGAAGATATCGAACACTGAAGCTTTCTTT.

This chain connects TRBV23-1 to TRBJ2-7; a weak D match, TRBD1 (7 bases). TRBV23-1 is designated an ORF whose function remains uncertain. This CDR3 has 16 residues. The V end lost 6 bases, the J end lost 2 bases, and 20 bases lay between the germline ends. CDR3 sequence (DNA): TGCGCCAGCAGCCCGGGGATGGCGGGACAGACCTACGAGCAGTACGTC. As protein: CASSPGMAGQTYEQYV.

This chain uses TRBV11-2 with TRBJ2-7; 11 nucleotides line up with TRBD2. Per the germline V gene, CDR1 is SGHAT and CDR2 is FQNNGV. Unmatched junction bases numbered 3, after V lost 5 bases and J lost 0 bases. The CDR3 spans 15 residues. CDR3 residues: CASSPTSGSSYEQYF. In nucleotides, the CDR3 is TGTGCCAGCAGCCCTACTAGCGGGAGCTCCTACGAGCAGTACTTC.